This section outlines one T cell receptor beta chain sequence together with its context. No antigen is known for it. Sample treatment: approximately 11-day PBMC culture with coronavirus spike peptide pools or control peptides (ViraFEST assay). Cultured CD4+ T-cell DNA underwent Oncomine TCR Beta short-read sequencing. MiXCR, applied by TCRdb to the PCR reads, yields one record per CDR3 protein. The sample lists about 8,300 distinct CDR3 sequences; around 64% were seen once. These data are taken from a study of vaccination and CD4 T cells after COVID-19. Whole-study context: Either the Pfizer-BioNTech BNT162b2 or Moderna mRNA-1273 vaccine was given as two doses. Findings of the study overall: There was no significant change from 21 to 38 median reactive clonotypes.

The specimen was CD4+ T cells from blood, cultured in vitro. The TCR was taken from a human donor who had recovered from COVID-19.

DNA for the CDR3: TGTGCCAGCACCTTTCGGGGGTTGGGCACTGAAGCTTTCTTT. Amino acid sequence: CASTFRGLGTEAFF. The chain is built from TRBV5-8 and TRBJ1-1, with D possibly being TRBD1 (5 bases). There are 14 residues in the CDR3. The germline CDR1 and CDR2 sequences are SGHTS and YDEGEE. V was trimmed by 6 bases and J by 4 bases, leaving 16 bases between them. The full variable domain, completed using reference TRBV5-8 and TRBJ1-1, is EAGVTQSPTHLIKTRGQQATLRCSPISGHTSVYWYQQALGLGLQFLLWYDEGEERNRGNFPPRFSGRQFPNYSSELNVNALELEDSALYLCASTFRGLGTEAFFGQGTRLTVV.